This section outlines one T cell receptor (beta chain) sequence together with its context. This clone showed up just a few times. Its cognate antigen has yet to be identified. Within one base of it there is no much larger clone, and no base qualities were kept. No immune events, such as infections, were documented for the healthy donors during the collection period. Blood repertoires from healthy donors were used as a training cohort for calibrating time-dependent variance in a beta-binomial model of differential abundance of T-cell clones. The training cohort was composed of roughly ten healthy donors, 3 female and 7 male. An age range of roughly 29 to 65 years, with an average of roughly 40 years, was recorded for the donors. Whole blood from each healthy donor was obtained from a commercial supplier and was collected at three time points roughly 14 days apart. Genomic DNA was extracted from unsorted whole blood for immunosequencing.

This entry comes from a study of identifying expanded T cells in peripheral blood (dated by TCRdb to the late 2010s). For context, the study as a whole: Technical replicates were generated by sequencing separate aliquots of the same genomic DNA pool, with four replicates compared pairwise.

What the study reported, not specific to this receptor: Across all healthy-donor time intervals, the beta-binomial model significantly lowered both the number of clones called differentially abundant and the false-positive rate. For all healthy donors, the variance in clone template counts between two-week samples rose significantly as total template count increased. The authors expected biological variance in healthy repertoires might increase further over much longer intervals such as months to years. The binomial model flagged around 1.1 differentially abundant clones between technical replicates, compared with approximately 16 over approximately 2 weeks and roughly 19 over around four weeks.

The immunoSEQ Assay, which uses bias-controlled multiplex PCR amplification of genomic DNA, was used to profile TCRbeta CDR3 regions. The paper's data handling went like this. The absolute abundance of each unique TCRbeta CDR3 region was quantified after sequences were collapsed and filtered. Two models were used to test differential abundance: a binomial model (Fisher-equivalent) and a beta-binomial model that adds time-dependent variance fitted from healthy donors. Clones with fewer than 5 combined templates were excluded, and clones with Benjamini-Hochberg FDR below 0.01 were called differentially abundant. Using the form v = (b*log(k)+a)^2, the beta-binomial variance was modeled as a function of the total template count across the two samples. This immuneACCESS table, as held by TCRdb, lists in-frame sequences with V and J called but not all clones. Of the missing ones, under half trace to an unresolved V gene in checked studies; the others have no known cause. Clone size and the V and J calls come from that table; the DNA yielded D and trimming. The sample includes 58,000 or so clones, with approximately 83% observed a single time. 15% to 20% of the sample belongs to the ten largest clones.

CDR1 and CDR2, looked up from the germline V gene, are ENHRY and SYGVKD. V loses 9 bases at its end and J loses 0 bases; junction bases beyond the gene matches: 7. Counted from cysteine to phenylalanine, this CDR3 has 16 amino acids. Only CDR3 DNA remains: 48 bases, in frame from the first base. The rearranged chain carries TRBV10-3 and TRBJ2-6; a stretch of 8 junction bases matches TRBD1. This clonotype was sampled from a person aged 18 to 75 in good health. The specimen sequenced was blood. The DNA sequence follows: TGTGCCATACCAGGGGGCGCGATCTCTGGGGCCAACGTCCTGACTTTC. It is translated as CAIPGGAISGANVLTF.